This is a list of T cell receptor beta chains from one sample in a study of T-cell reconstitution after alpha-beta-depleted transplantation in children. One entry per CDR3 protein results from TCRdb running MiXCR on the PCR reads. The sample includes approximately 520,000 distinct CDR3 sequences, more than 9.5% seen only once; the top ten take 12% to 15%. The specimen was PBMCs, mostly from graft donor cells, collected 180 days after TCRalphabeta/CD19-depleted stem cell transplant. The source of these receptors is a female patient younger than 10 who had a stem cell transplant for aplastic anemia, so the T cells may come from the graft donor. Each CDR3 is given with its conserved first and last residue. A D gene is named only where the DNA matches it firmly. Rows may omit the clone size; those that give it use once, few, many or a size class.

>-|-|TRBJ2-1|TRBV6-2/TRBV6-3
CASSYEGYNEQFF
TGTGCCAGCAGTTACGAGGGGTACAATGAGCAGTTCTTC
>many|TRBD1|TRBJ1-2|TRBV4-3
CASSQDGDRTYGYTF
TGCGCCAGCAGCCAAGATGGGGACAGGACCTATGGCTACACCTTC
>many|TRBD1|TRBJ2-7|TRBV29-1
CSVEGEPGQGTYEQYF
TGCAGCGTCGAGGGGGAACCGGGACAGGGGACCTACGAGCAGTACTTC
>-|TRBD1|TRBJ2-5|TRBV5-1
CASSYRTGWADETQYF
TGCGCCAGCAGCTACCGGACAGGGTGGGCTGATGAGACCCAGTACTTC
>few|-|TRBJ2-1|TRBV7-9
CASSLVSPRSYNEQFF
TGTGCCAGCAGCTTAGTGTCTCCTCGCTCCTACAATGAGCAGTTCTTC
>few|-|TRBJ2-3|TRBV5-1
CASSLDDPTDTQYF
TGCGCCAGCAGCTTGGACGACCCCACAGATACGCAGTATTTT
>-|-|TRBJ2-3|TRBV4-1
CASSQGRRGDTQYF
TGCGCCAGCAGCCAAGGACGCCGGGGAGATACGCAGTATTTT
>few|TRBD2|TRBJ2-7|TRBV7-6
CASSRTSGINYEQYF
TGTGCCAGCAGCCGAACTAGCGGGATTAATTACGAGCAGTACTTC
>many|-|TRBJ1-4|TRBV6-5
CASSRDTEKLFF
TGTGCCAGCAGCCGGGACACTGAAAAACTGTTTTTT
>-|TRBD2|TRBJ2-1|TRBV2
CATFGKGREEKTQFF
TGTGCCACCTTCGGGAAGGGGCGGGAGGAAAAAACTCAGTTCTTC
>many|TRBD2|TRBJ2-7|TRBV7-2
CASSFTSGPYEQYF
TGTGCCAGCAGCTTCACTAGCGGGCCCTACGAGCAGTACTTC
>-|TRBD1|TRBJ1-2|TRBV12-3/TRBV12-4
CASSRQPGQAPNYGYTF
TGTGCCAGCAGTCGCCAACCGGGACAGGCGCCTAACTATGGCTACACCTTC
>few|-|TRBJ1-2|TRBV13
CASSQGAGKNYGYTF
TGTGCCAGCAGCCAAGGGGCAGGGAAAAACTATGGCTACACCTTC
>many|TRBD1|TRBJ1-1|TRBV29-1
CSVRGQGLYTEAFF
TGCAGCGTCCGTGGACAGGGCCTATACACTGAAGCTTTCTTT
>-|TRBD2|TRBJ2-3|TRBV7-2
CASSVLRLAGDTDTQYF
TGTGCCAGCAGCGTACTCAGACTAGCGGGAGACACAGATACGCAGTATTTT
>-|-|TRBJ2-4|TRBV27
CASKPALAKNIQYF
TGTGCCAGTAAGCCCGCACTAGCCAAAAACATTCAGTACTTC
>many|TRBD1|TRBJ2-7|TRBV28
CASSSAGTGEGKQYF
TGTGCCAGCAGTTCAGCCGGGACAGGAGAGGGAAAGCAGTACTTC
>-|-|TRBJ2-7|TRBV7-9
CASSLGYTSYEQYF
TGTGCCAGCAGCTTAGGATACACCTCCTACGAGCAGTACTTC
>-|-|TRBJ2-1|TRBV4-2
CASSRQLDSYNEQFF
TGTGCCAGCAGCCGACAGCTAGACTCCTACAATGAGCAGTTCTTC
>-|-|TRBJ2-5|TRBV5-4
CASGQGLGQETQYF
TGTGCCAGCGGCCAGGGTTTAGGTCAAGAGACCCAGTACTTC
>-|TRBD1|TRBJ1-1|TRBV12-3/TRBV12-4
CASSRSGGRGTEAFF
TGTGCCAGCAGTAGGTCAGGGGGAAGGGGGACTGAAGCTTTCTTT
>many|-|TRBJ2-5|TRBV18
CASSSQETQYF
TGCGCCAGCAGCTCCCAAGAGACCCAGTACTTC
>many|-|TRBJ2-7|TRBV28
CASSAGFGNYEQYF
TGTGCCAGCAGTGCGGGGTTTGGGAACTACGAGCAGTACTTC
>-|TRBD1|TRBJ2-3|TRBV5-1
CASSFRTGGKDTQYF
TGCGCCAGCAGCTTTCGGACAGGGGGCAAAGATACGCAGTATTTT
>few|TRBD2|TRBJ2-1|TRBV7-9
CASSYSGTSGIEFF
TGTGCCAGCAGCTACTCCGGGACTAGCGGGATCGAGTTCTTC
>-|-|TRBJ1-1|TRBV18
CASSADRGIHVAFF
TGTGCCAGCTCAGCCGACAGAGGCATCCACGTTGCTTTCTTT
>-|-|TRBJ1-6|TRBV28
CASSWDRRRENSPLHF
TGTGCCAGCAGTTGGGACCGCAGGCGCGAGAATTCACCCCTCCACTTT
>-|-|TRBJ1-5|TRBV12-3/TRBV12-4
CASSFRENNQPQHF
TGTGCCAGCAGTTTCCGGGAAAATAATCAGCCCCAGCATTTT
>few|TRBD2|TRBJ2-1|TRBV18
CASSPPGLAGHSYNEQFF
TGTGCCAGCTCACCACCGGGACTAGCGGGACACTCCTACAATGAGCAGTTCTTC
>few|-|TRBJ2-2|TRBV28
CASELVGGRGTGELFF
TGTGCCAGCGAGTTGGTAGGGGGGAGAGGCACCGGGGAGCTGTTTTTT
>-|-|TRBJ2-2|TRBV4-3
CASSQHRGTGELFF
TGCGCCAGCAGCCAACACAGAGGTACCGGGGAGCTGTTTTTT
>few|-|TRBJ1-1|TRBV20-1
CSARPTGNTEAFF
TGCAGTGCTAGACCTACAGGGAACACTGAAGCTTTCTTT
>-|-|TRBJ1-5|TRBV5-1
CASSWVPGGDQPQHF
TGCGCCAGCAGCTGGGTACCGGGGGGGGATCAGCCCCAGCATTTT
>-|TRBD2|TRBJ2-1|TRBV29-1
CSAPGLAGAEYNEQFF
TGCAGCGCCCCCGGACTAGCGGGAGCGGAATACAATGAGCAGTTCTTC
>few|-|TRBJ1-4|TRBV7-2
CASSLRETIGEKLFF
TGTGCCAGCAGCTTAAGGGAGACCATCGGAGAAAAACTGTTTTTT
>few|-|TRBJ2-3|TRBV12-3/TRBV12-4
CASGTRTDTQYF
TGTGCCAGCGGGACTCGCACAGATACGCAGTATTTT
>-|-|TRBJ1-4|TRBV5-5
CASSLDRPIEKLFF
TGTGCCAGCAGCTTGGACAGGCCTATTGAAAAACTGTTTTTT
>-|-|TRBJ1-2|TRBV7-2
CASSLTGGPRDGYTF
TGTGCCAGCAGCTTAACCGGGGGGCCCAGGGATGGCTACACCTTC
>many|-|TRBJ1-1|TRBV12-3/TRBV12-4
CASSFAGVGTEAFF
TGTGCCAGCAGTTTCGCAGGGGTAGGCACTGAAGCTTTCTTT
>few|-|TRBJ2-3|TRBV10-3
CAIGGSGGQGTITDTQYF
TGTGCCATCGGTGGGAGTGGAGGTCAGGGGACAATCACAGATACGCAGTATTTT
>many|TRBD1|TRBJ2-7|TRBV20-1
CSALGDRPNYEQYF
TGCAGTGCTCTAGGGGACAGGCCTAATTACGAGCAGTACTTC
>few|TRBD1|TRBJ1-2|TRBV9
CASSDSGQAFLRF
TGTGCCAGCAGCGACTCGGGACAGGCCTTCCTGCGTTTC
>few|TRBD1|TRBJ2-1|TRBV5-1
CASSRDRGDNEQFF
TGCGCCAGCTCCCGGGACAGGGGGGACAATGAGCAGTTCTTC
>-|TRBD1|TRBJ1-3|TRBV7-2
CASSLSTGRMAGNTKYF
TGTGCCAGCAGCTTATCGACAGGGAGGATGGCTGGAAACACCAAATATTTT
>few|-|TRBJ2-7|TRBV7-2
CASSFFAGDSYEQYF
TGTGCCAGCAGCTTCTTCGCAGGAGACTCCTACGAGCAGTACTTC
>few|TRBD2|TRBJ2-7|TRBV20-1
CSAPDGGAVYEQYF
TGCAGTGCTCCTGACGGGGGGGCTGTCTACGAGCAGTACTTC
>-|-|TRBJ1-4|TRBV28
CASSPRRGREKLFF
TGTGCCAGCAGCCCCCGAAGGGGCAGAGAAAAACTGTTTTTT
>few|TRBD2|TRBJ2-1|TRBV7-3
CASSQEGLAGYNEQFF
TGTGCCAGCAGCCAGGAGGGACTAGCGGGTTACAATGAGCAGTTCTTC
>-|TRBD2|TRBJ2-3|TRBV7-9
CASRLAGEGDTQYF
TGTGCCAGCAGGCTAGCGGGAGAAGGAGATACGCAGTATTTT
>few|TRBD2|TRBJ2-7|TRBV4-2
CASSHGETSGRSVYEQYF
TGTGCCAGCAGCCACGGGGAGACTAGCGGGAGAAGCGTATACGAGCAGTACTTC
>few|-|TRBJ2-1|TRBV28
CARRTPTFSYNEQFF
TGTGCCAGAAGGACTCCGACTTTCAGCTACAATGAGCAGTTCTTC
>-|-|TRBJ2-1|TRBV29-1
CSVETLTSFLYNEQFF
TGCAGCGTTGAAACCCTGACTAGTTTCCTTTACAATGAGCAGTTCTTC
>few|TRBD2|TRBJ2-7|TRBV6-1
CASNKGTSGTYEQYF
TGTGCCAGCAACAAGGGGACTAGCGGAACCTACGAGCAGTACTTC
>few|TRBD1|TRBJ1-1|TRBV10-1
CASSDRDRGGSEAFF
TGCGCCAGCAGTGACCGGGACAGGGGGGGGTCTGAAGCTTTCTTT
>many|TRBD2|TRBJ2-7|TRBV7-2
CASSLGGRAYSEQYF
TGTGCCAGCAGCTTAGGCGGGAGGGCTTACAGCGAGCAGTACTTC